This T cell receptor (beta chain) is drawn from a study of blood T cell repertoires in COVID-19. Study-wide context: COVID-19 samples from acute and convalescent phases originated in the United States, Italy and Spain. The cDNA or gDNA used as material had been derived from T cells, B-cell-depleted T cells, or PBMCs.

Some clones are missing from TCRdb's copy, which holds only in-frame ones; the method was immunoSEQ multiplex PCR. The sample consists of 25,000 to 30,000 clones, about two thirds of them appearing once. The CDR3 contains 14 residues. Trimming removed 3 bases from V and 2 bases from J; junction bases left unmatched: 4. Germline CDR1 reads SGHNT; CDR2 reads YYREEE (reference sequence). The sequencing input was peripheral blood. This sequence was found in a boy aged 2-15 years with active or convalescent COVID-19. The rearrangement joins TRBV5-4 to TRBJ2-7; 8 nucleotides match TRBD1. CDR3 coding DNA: TGTGCCAGCAGCTCAGGACAGGGTCCCTACGAGCAGTACTTC. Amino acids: CASSSGQGPYEQYF.